The 10 T cell receptor beta chains below all came from one sample that was sequenced in a study of cytomegalovirus exposure and HLA in healthy donors. In the PCR, 60 Vbeta and 13 Jbeta primers were used. Using immunoSEQ multiplex PCR, the repertoire was profiled, and TCRdb retains in-frame clones only, with some absent. The table has about 130,000 clones, approximately 82% seen once; the top ten hold roughly 2.7%. Sequencing was performed on PBMCs. Source of these receptors: a man aged 50 to 59 in good health and CMV-seronegative.

J is TRBJ1-2 and V is TRBV25-1; no definite D call. Germline V gene sequence: CDR1 MGHDK, CDR2 SYGVNS. This CDR3 is built from 13 residues. V dropped 4 bases and J dropped 3 bases, with 9 bases sitting between them. The CDR3 DNA reads as TGTGCCAGCAGTGGTCAGGCCGACTATGGCTACACCTTC. Amino acids: CASSGQADYGYTF.

V is TRBV9 and J is TRBJ2-1; D may be TRBD2 (6 bases). CDR3 length equals 16 residues. V lost 3 bases and J 8 bases, leaving 21 bases between the germline ends. Germline V gene data show CDR1 as SGDLS and CDR2 as YYNGEE. In nucleotides, the CDR3 is TGTGCCAGCAGCGCGTTAGGAGGTCCGGGCGGGGATGAGCAGTTCTTC. Translated: CASSALGGPGGDEQFF. The full variable domain, with the rest looked up from reference TRBV9 and TRBJ2-1, is DSGVTQTPKHLITATGQRVTLRCSPRSGDLSVYWYQQSLDQGLQFLIQYYNGEERAKGNILERFSAQQFPDLHSELNLSSLELGDSALYFCASSALGGPGGDEQFFGPGTRLTVL.

This chain connects TRBV27 to TRBJ2-1; perhaps TRBD1 as D (5 bases). Trimming took off 8 bases at V and 7 bases at J, with 18 bases between the two ends. Germline V gene sequence: CDR1 MNHEY, CDR2 SMNVEV (reference sequence). The CDR3 has 14 residues. The chain's CDR3 is CASWADIYGNEQFF. In nucleotides, the CDR3 is TGTGCCAGCTGGGCGGACATTTATGGGAATGAGCAGTTCTTC.

This clone came up a few times. V gene TRBV4-3 combines with J gene TRBJ1-1, with TRBD1 matching 12 bases. Germline V gene sequence: CDR1 LGHNA, CDR2 YSLEER. The trim removed 4 bases at V and 5 bases at J, leaving 8 bases unmatched. This CDR3 spans 16 amino acids. CDR3 coding DNA: TGCGCCAGCAGCCTGGGACAGGGGGCCTACGGTACTGAAGCTTTCTTT. The encoded protein is CASSLGQGAYGTEAFF.

V usage is TRBV11-1 and J usage is TRBJ1-1; possible D gene TRBD1, 6 bases. The CDR3 extends over 15 amino acids. Trimming shortened V by 4 bases and J by 3 bases, and 15 bases separated the two germline ends. Germline loops: CDR1 SGHAT, CDR2 FQDESV (reference sequence). The CDR3 DNA sequence: TGTGCCAGCAGCTCAGCAGGGGTTGGGTACACTGAAGCTTTCTTT. Protein sequence: CASSSAGVGYTEAFF.

This chain links TRBV11-2 with TRBJ2-1, with 8 bases lining up with TRBD2. V lost 3 bases and J lost 2; bases outside the gene matches: 3. This CDR3 has 15 residues. CDR1 is SGHAT, CDR2 FQNNGV, per germline. CDR3 nucleotides: TGTGCCAGCAGCTTTGGACTAGCCCCCTACAATGAGCAGTTCTTC. Translated, it gives CASSFGLAPYNEQFF.

The chain recombines TRBV14 with TRBJ1-2; D unclear. Trimming pared 1 base from V and 3 bases from J, leaving 6 bases between. In germline, CDR1 is SGHDN, CDR2 FVKESK. The CDR3 runs 13 residues. CDR3 protein: CASSQGSDYGYTF. The CDR3 DNA follows: TGTGCCAGCAGCCAAGGGTCAGACTATGGCTACACCTTC.

This clone was seen only a few times. This chain links TRBV10-3 with TRBJ2-7; D possibly corresponds to TRBD2 (6 bases). Germline V gene lookup returns CDR1 ENHRY and CDR2 SYGVKD. The CDR3 covers 13 residues. Trimming took 6 bases from V and 2 from J, leaving 11 bases between them. Written as DNA, the CDR3 is TGTGCCATCAGGGGGGACTCCCCCTACGAGCAGTACTTC. Its translation: CAIRGDSPYEQYF.

The genes are TRBV19 and TRBJ2-7, with TRBD2 identical over 7 bases. Trimming cost V 2 bases and J 2 bases; bases outside gene matches: 6. CDR3 length: 15 amino acids. Germline loops: CDR1 LNHDA, CDR2 SQIVND (reference sequence). DNA for the CDR3: TGTGCCAGTAGTATATTTGCGGGGGACCCCTACGAGCAGTACTTC. Translated, it gives CASSIFAGDPYEQYF.

This clone has a single count. V and J are TRBV2 and TRBJ1-1, with 10 bases matching TRBD1. The trim removed 6 bases at V and 6 bases at J, leaving 7 bases unmatched. CDR1 is SNHLY, CDR2 FYNNEI, per germline. This CDR3 contains 14 residues. CDR3 region: CASSRQGAMAEAFF. In DNA, the CDR3 is TGTGCCAGCAGCAGACAGGGGGCGATGGCTGAAGCTTTCTTT.